The T cell receptor (beta chain) described here comes from a study of cytomegalovirus exposure and HLA in healthy donors (dated by TCRdb to about 2017). About the investigation overall: An earlier analysis of under 600 of the donors reported 250 to 350 Gb of sequence data and 100 million to 130 million unique TCR beta sequences from roughly 180 million T cells. An early release that covered fewer than 800 HLA-typed donors contained about 290 gigabases of sequencing data and roughly 84 million unique TCR sequences. Of the approximately 400 genotyped donors, roughly 80% fell in the genetic ancestry cluster associated with self-reported Caucasian donors. The study aimed to test whether cataloging public T cell receptors could reveal signatures of past pathogen exposure. Using immunosequencing, the study profiled T cell repertoires from some 670 subjects and related those repertoires to cytomegalovirus serostatus. Besides the first cohort of roughly 640 subjects, a separate validation cohort made up of 90 to 150 different subjects was used. To predict cytomegalovirus infection status, the study brought together high-throughput TCR immunosequencing, statistical association of individual TCRs with disease status, and machine learning. A later analysis re-analyzed previously published TCR beta repertoires from 600 to 850 donors and added high-resolution HLA genotyping to study TCR occurrence patterns. Rather than drawing on any new phenotypic data, the later analysis identified candidate immune exposures from TCR beta sequences and the way those sequences occurred across donors. In an earlier analysis of 587 of the donors, high-throughput TCR beta sequencing was used to judge whether each TCR beta V gene segment behaved as functional or pseudogenic. Donor age, sex, ethnicity and CMV serostatus were compiled alongside the repertoire data. A later genetic analysis used genome-wide SNP genotypes for about three fifths of the 666 donors, treating that subset as a discovery cohort. All discovery cohort repertoires had been generated on a single sequencing platform. HLA typing included class I and class II loci at four-digit resolution. The number of typed donors differed by locus: roughly 629-640 for A, B, C, DRB1 and DQB1; 522 for DQA1; 606 for DPA1; and about 450 for DPB1. A few DR-DQ haplotypes were treated as single units for association and clustering because of strong linkage in the cohort. Across 300 to 400 genotyped donors of the cohort, an average of roughly 200,000 unique TCR beta nucleotide sequences per donor were sequenced, and roughly a sixth of those sequences were non-productive. On the study overall, not on this receptor specifically: When HLA alleles, especially DR and DQ, strongly co-occurred, TCR associations were difficult to assign to individual alleles. Because HLA typing was missing for some donors at each locus, association tests included only the typed subset. A later genetic analysis associated a missense DCLRE1C variant with V-gene and J-gene trimming of TCR beta chains, and an independent cohort replicated the association. The authors suggested that the approach could potentially be extended to other disease states and immunological phenotypes. At a false discovery rate of 0.05, a later analysis linked roughly 17,000 TCR beta sequences to specific HLA alleles. A further reported finding was that TCR beta sequences accurately predicted the HLA-A and HLA-B alleles for most subjects in the first cohort. Some IMGT-functional V segments, including TRBV6-2 and TRBV6-3, could not be told apart with the 87-base-pair reads, so those segments were excluded. According to a later genetic analysis, donors in an Asian-associated ancestry cluster had fewer N-insertions in productive TCRs than the roughly 670-donor mean. According to a later analysis, parvovirus B19, influenza, CMV and Epstein-Barr virus appeared linked to several top co-occurrence clusters. The presence/absence analyses assumed that sequencing depth was roughly uniform across donors, and that assumption may not be true. The cohort was sequenced for TCR beta chains only, and without alpha or paired-chain data the features that could be detected were limited. According to a later analysis, TCR association rates differed among HLA loci, with DRB1 alleles showing the most associated TCRs and HLA-C alleles showing the fewest. Because counts were too low, around 17 rarely observed V segments, including chromosome 9 orphons, were left out of the earlier analysis of a few hundred of the donors. Most CMV-associated TCR beta chains appeared to be HLA-restricted in a later analysis, and the HLA associations seemed to be driven largely by CMV exposure. The classifier was reported to diagnose cytomegalovirus status with high specificity and sensitivity in both the original and validation cohorts. Linkage disequilibrium might explain the correlated functional status among segregating V segments, but an unknown experimental factor could not be ruled out. In the study, around 150 TCR beta chains were listed as associated with cytomegalovirus. CMV serostatus was the only immune exposure information available for the cohort. An earlier analysis of approximately 570 of the donors showed that most TCR beta V segments appeared in productive rearrangements either about 90% or about 30% of the time, which broadly matched IMGT annotations. The sequencing pipeline was judged likely to have produced a cluster of highly shared sequence variants as a technical artifact. In vitro tests confirmed that three of the cytomegalovirus-associated TCR beta chains recognize cytomegalovirus antigens. Most TCR sequences were seen in very few donors, while some public TCRs were found in many individuals. A later analysis found that HLA-associated TCR beta chains were more clonally expanded and had lower generation probabilities than equally common non-associated chains.

Trimming takes 3 bases from V and 3 bases from J, and the germline ends sit 9 bases apart. The cysteine opens and the phenylalanine closes a CDR3 of 13 amino acids. Left in the record is the CDR3 DNA by itself, 39 bases read in frame from the first base. CDR1 is given as LNHDA and CDR2 as SQIVND, both from the germline V gene (reference sequence). The cohort was made up of 500 to 850 healthy bone marrow donors. At the time of sampling, every cohort member was nominally healthy, though immune exposures that went unrecorded were likely present. The donor tested CMV seronegative and was one of the 352 seronegative cohort members. Every donor gave a peripheral blood sample, and the peripheral blood mononuclear cells from that sample were used for TCR beta sequencing. The Qiagen DNeasy Blood Extraction Kit was used to extract genomic DNA from the blood cell samples. In regard to this clone: Which antigen it targets is not known. Base qualities are not at hand, and no much larger clone is one base apart.

Libraries were prepared through the immunoSEQ multiplex PCR assay. For the multiplex PCR, a mixture combining 60 forward primers for TCR Vbeta segments and 13 reverse primers for TCR Jbeta segments was used. The CDR3 region of rearranged TCR beta genes was amplified from genomic DNA by a multiplex PCR assay. Amplified TCR beta libraries were sequenced as 87-base-pair reads on the Illumina HiSeq System. Per the original workflow: A later analysis tallied about 77 million unique TCR beta chains across the 650 to 750 repertoires, and some 10 million of those chains were shared by two or more donors. Raw reads were error-corrected and collapsed into unique sequences by a nearest-neighbor algorithm in which closely related sequences were merged to remove PCR and sequencing errors. To assign V, D and J gene segments, CDR3 sequences were aligned to IMGT reference sequences. For a sequence to be retained, at least a six-nucleotide match to both a V gene segment and a J gene segment was required. A rearrangement counted as productive if the CDR3 had no stop codons and remained in frame with V and J, and every other rearrangement counted as non-productive. Following IMGT convention, CDR3 was defined as the stretch from the second conserved V-encoded cysteine to the conserved J-encoded phenylalanine. In an earlier analysis of roughly 580 of the donors, sequences lacking an unambiguous match to a single V gene segment were excluded. In an earlier analysis of a few hundred of the donors, V segments were called functional above 56.7% productive rearrangements and were called segregating when the between-donor standard deviation exceeded 5%. To diagnose cytomegalovirus status from the catalog of TCR beta chain sequences, a statistical classification framework was built. A later analysis assigned V and J genes by comparing TCR nucleotide sequences with IMGT/GENE-DB human TR gene sequences. Using the TCRdist pipeline, a later analysis assigned CDR3 sequences along with most-parsimonious VDJ recombination scenarios. In a later analysis, each TCR beta chain was defined by its CDR3 amino acid sequence together with its V-gene family, and reads lacking a unique V-gene family were excluded. A later analysis removed several hundred highly shared, low-generation-probability nucleotide sequences to deal with suspected cross-contamination and a sequencing artifact. For each public chain, a later analysis derived a clonal expansion index from normalized ranks of inferred template counts within each repertoire. In a later analysis, generation probabilities were computed with a VDJ recombination model fitted to out-of-frame rearrangements, and the resulting probabilities were checked against IGoR. In a later analysis, hypergeometric tests were used to score TCR-TCR, TCR-HLA and TCR-CMV co-occurrence, with a repertoire-size bias correction applied to TCR pairs. To estimate false discovery rates, a later analysis permuted the HLA or CMV assignments 20 times. In a later analysis, co-occurring TCRs were grouped using DBSCAN, and TCRdist sequence similarity was added for clustering within HLA-allele-positive subsets. Repertoires with fewer than 30,000 or more than 120,000 public chains, plus five repertoires with anomalous nucleotide sharing, were excluded from co-occurrence clustering. TCRdb's version of the immuneACCESS table is confined to in-frame rearrangements and falls short of the full clone set. An unresolved V gene accounts for under half of the shortfall where checked; the remainder is of unknown origin. V and J calls and clone size are copied from that table; D and trimming were computed from the DNA. This sample gives over 150,000 clones in total; approximately 74% of them show up just once. 2.1% of the sample lies in the top ten.

This TCR was recovered from a young man in good health and CMV-seronegative. The sample taken for sequencing was PBMCs. The V and J segments used are TRBV19 and TRBJ2-7, with the identity of the D gene unclear. The CDR3 has the sequence CASSIEVLYEQYF. The DNA sequence follows: TGTGCCAGTAGTATCGAGGTTCTCTACGAGCAGTACTTC.